This is a list of T cell receptor beta chains from one sample in a study of CD8 T cells in Susac syndrome. TCRdb analysed the immunoSEQ multiplex PCR reads with MiXCR anew, one entry per CDR3 protein. The sample holds around 80,000 distinct CDR3 sequences, around 93% seen once. Sequenced material: CD8+ T cells from PBMCs. The source of these receptors is a human donor with Susac syndrome. Each CDR3 is given with its conserved first and last residue. D genes are given only for firm matches. Not all rows give a size; the values are once, few, many and, for expanded clones, a class.

v_gene	j_gene	d_gene	abundance	CDR3aa	CDR3nt
TRBV7-9	TRBJ1-2	NA	NA	CATSAGYGYTF	TGTGCCACTTCAGCGGGCTATGGCTACACCTTC
TRBV29-1	TRBJ2-1	TRBD2	once	CSASLAGGYNEQFF	TGCAGCGCCTCACTAGCGGGGGGGTACAATGAGCAGTTCTTC
TRBV15	TRBJ2-3	NA	NA	CATSREPGTFRDTQYF	TGTGCCACCAGCAGAGAGCCGGGCACGTTCCGGGATACGCAGTATTTT
TRBV6-2/TRBV6-3	TRBJ1-1	NA	NA	CASSYLMRNTEAFF	TGTGCCAGCAGTTACCTCATGAGAAACACTGAAGCTTTCTTT
TRBV3-1	TRBJ2-1	NA	NA	CASSPPGALEQFF	TGTGCCAGCAGCCCCCCTGGAGCGTTGGAGCAGTTCTTC
TRBV5-4	TRBJ2-1	NA	NA	CASSLDRMEQFF	TGTGCCAGCAGCTTGGACCGCATGGAGCAGTTCTTC
TRBV20-1	TRBJ1-1	NA	NA	CSALLDGLNTEAFF	TGCAGTGCTCTCCTAGACGGCCTGAACACTGAAGCTTTCTTT
TRBV14	TRBJ1-1	NA	NA	CASEARGRGGNTEAFF	TGTGCCAGCGAAGCTCGAGGGCGAGGCGGGAATACTGAAGCTTTCTTT
TRBV11-2	TRBJ2-5	NA	NA	CASSQKFPETQYF	TGTGCCAGCAGCCAGAAGTTCCCAGAGACCCAGTACTTC
TRBV5-1	TRBJ2-1	TRBD2	NA	CASSQTSGRIYEQFF	TGCGCCAGCAGCCAAACTAGCGGGAGAATTTACGAGCAGTTCTTC
TRBV7-9	TRBJ1-2	NA	NA	CASSPPGWTRDGYTF	TGTGCCAGCAGCCCACCGGGATGGACTAGGGATGGCTACACCTTC
TRBV6-1	TRBJ2-7	TRBD1	NA	CATTGTGKGYEQYF	TGTGCCACCACCGGGACAGGGAAAGGCTACGAGCAGTACTTC
TRBV30	TRBJ2-6	NA	NA	CAWSGGSTGANVLTF	TGTGCCTGGAGTGGAGGGAGTACTGGGGCCAACGTCCTGACTTTC
TRBV4-3	TRBJ2-3	NA	once	CASSQDRAATTQYF	TGCGCCAGCAGCCAAGATCGAGCGGCCACAACGCAGTATTTT
TRBV2	TRBJ1-1	TRBD1	NA	CASGGGLDTEAFF	TGTGCCTCAGGGGGGGGGCTTGACACTGAAGCTTTCTTT
TRBV27	TRBJ2-2	NA	NA	CASSLIITGELFF	TGTGCCAGCAGTTTGATTATCACCGGGGAGCTGTTTTTT
TRBV4-2	TRBJ1-2	NA	NA	CASSQERGVDYGYTF	TGTGCCAGCAGCCAGGAGAGAGGGGTAGATTATGGCTACACCTTC
TRBV6-6	TRBJ1-5	NA	NA	CASSYSGSQPQHF	TGTGCCAGCAGTTACTCTGGGAGTCAGCCCCAGCATTTT
TRBV30	TRBJ1-3	NA	once	CAWETGFSGNTIYF	TGTGCCTGGGAGACAGGATTCTCTGGAAACACCATATATTTT
TRBV18	TRBJ1-1	NA	NA	CASSPDSYTEAFF	TGTGCCAGCTCACCAGACAGTTACACTGAAGCTTTCTTT
TRBV20-1	TRBJ2-5	NA	NA	CSAYRDHQETQYF	TGCAGTGCCTACCGGGACCACCAAGAGACCCAGTACTTC
TRBV7-2	TRBJ2-1	NA	few	CASSLGALEQFF	TGTGCCAGCAGCTTAGGTGCATTAGAGCAGTTCTTC